A selection of T cell receptor beta chains follows, all from one sample in a study of vaccination effects on CD4 cells after COVID-19. Clones were sequenced by immunoSEQ multiplex PCR, and TCRdb holds only the in-frame ones, with some missing. Here the sample spans roughly 50,000 clones, just under 80% being singletons. Which antigens these TCRs recognize remains unknown. The material was CD4+ T cells from PBMCs cultured with HCoV-OC43 spike peptides, obtained before COVID-19 vaccination. All receptors come from a human donor who received a COVID-19 vaccine. CDR3s include the opening cysteine and the closing phenylalanine or tryptophan. The order of the fields is V gene, D gene, J gene, clone size, CDR3 protein, CDR3 DNA. D genes are given only for firm matches. The listing skips clone size in some rows; elsewhere it reads once, few, many or a size class.

TRBV3-1/TRBV3-2	-	TRBJ1-2	few	CASSQRDGYGYTF	TGTGCCAGCAGCCAAAGGGATGGCTATGGCTACACCTTC
TRBV4-3	-	TRBJ1-4	-	CASSQGTVSTNEKLFF	TGCGCCAGCAGCCAAGGGACAGTCTCAACTAATGAAAAACTGTTTTTT
TRBV24-1	TRBD1	TRBJ1-2	-	CATSEQTGYGYTF	TGTGCCACCAGTGAACAGACAGGGTACGGCTACACCTTC
TRBV4-2	-	TRBJ1-3	few	CASSQDGRYSGNTIYF	TGTGCCAGCAGCCAAGATGGCAGGTACTCTGGAAACACCATATATTTT
TRBV19	-	TRBJ2-3	-	CASKSGSTDTQYF	TGTGCCAGCAAATCGGGAAGCACAGATACGCAGTATTTT
TRBV19	TRBD1	TRBJ1-1	-	CASSISDRTEAFF	TGTGCCAGTAGTATATCGGACAGGACTGAAGCTTTCTTT
TRBV19	-	TRBJ2-5	-	CASSTSQVVETQYF	TGTGCCAGTTCTACATCTCAAGTCGTAGAGACCCAGTACTTC
TRBV5-1	TRBD1	TRBJ1-5	-	CATKGQATNSNQPQHF	TGCGCCACCAAGGGACAGGCGACGAATAGCAATCAGCCCCAGCATTTT
TRBV18	-	TRBJ2-5	-	CASSRFNSDETQYF	TGTGCCAGCTCACGATTTAACTCAGACGAGACCCAGTACTTC
TRBV5-1	TRBD2	TRBJ2-1	-	CASSLVGGLAGFHEQFF	TGCGCCAGCAGCTTGGTAGGGGGACTAGCGGGGTTTCATGAGCAGTTCTTC
TRBV11-2	-	TRBJ2-4	once	CASSEALRAKNIQYF	TGTGCCAGCAGCGAGGCCCTCCGAGCCAAAAACATTCAGTACTTC
TRBV14	-	TRBJ1-2	-	CASSPGGTSNYGYTF	TGTGCCAGCAGCCCCGGAGGGACGTCTAACTATGGCTACACCTTC
TRBV18	TRBD2	TRBJ2-5	once	CASSPLSGTSGGETQYF	TGTGCCAGCTCACCACTGTCCGGGACTAGCGGAGGGGAGACCCAGTACTTC
TRBV2	-	TRBJ2-1	-	CASSELGKQFF	TGTGCCAGCAGTGAACTCGGTAAGCAGTTCTTC
TRBV7-9	TRBD2	TRBJ2-5	-	CASTSRGGGETQYF	TGTGCCAGCACCTCCCGGGGCGGGGGAGAGACCCAGTACTTC
TRBV29-1	TRBD1	TRBJ1-1	-	CSATLMGQGNTEAFF	TGCAGCGCCACCTTAATGGGACAGGGGAACACTGAAGCTTTCTTT
TRBV6-5	-	TRBJ2-2	-	CASSSPRGRGTGELFF	TGTGCCAGCAGTTCCCCCCGGGGGCGAGGCACCGGGGAGCTGTTTTTT
TRBV5-1	-	TRBJ2-2	-	CASSSLTGNTGELFF	TGCGCCAGCAGCTCATTGACAGGGAACACCGGGGAGCTGTTTTTT
TRBV5-6	TRBD1	TRBJ1-2	few	CASSYGQDYGYTF	TGTGCCAGCAGCTACGGACAGGACTATGGCTACACCTTC
TRBV6-5	-	TRBJ1-1	-	CASSYSLYQNTEAFF	TGTGCCAGCAGTTACTCGCTATACCAGAACACTGAAGCTTTCTTT
TRBV14	TRBD1	TRBJ2-5	-	CASSQAGGETQYF	TGTGCCAGCAGCCAAGCAGGGGGAGAGACCCAGTACTTC
TRBV29-1	TRBD2	TRBJ2-2	few	CSVGGGSTGELFF	TGCAGCGTTGGCGGGGGGAGCACCGGGGAGCTGTTTTTT
TRBV24-1	-	TRBJ2-3	-	CATNSGGTDTQYF	TGTGCCACCAATTCGGGTGGCACAGATACGCAGTATTTT
TRBV5-1	-	TRBJ2-3	-	CASSLQGAYTDTQYF	TGCGCCAGCAGCTTGCAAGGGGCGTACACAGATACGCAGTATTTT
TRBV7-2	TRBD2	TRBJ2-3	-	CASKVRTSGGQTDTQYF	TGTGCCAGCAAAGTTAGGACTAGCGGGGGGCAGACAGATACGCAGTATTTT
TRBV20-1	-	TRBJ1-1	-	CSASSNTEAFF	TGCAGTGCTAGTTCGAACACTGAAGCTTTCTTT
TRBV7-9	TRBD1	TRBJ1-2	few	CASSLGAGGNYGYTF	TGTGCCAGCAGCTTGGGGGCAGGGGGCAACTATGGCTACACCTTC
TRBV5-1	-	TRBJ1-2	-	CASTNPGGGDYGYTF	TGCGCCAGCACAAACCCGGGGGGGGGCGACTATGGCTACACCTTC
TRBV7-2	-	TRBJ1-1	-	CASSHQSNTEAFF	TGTGCCAGCAGCCACCAATCGAACACTGAAGCTTTCTTT
TRBV27	TRBD2	TRBJ2-2	-	CASSLWGSGSTGELFF	TGTGCCAGCAGTTTATGGGGTAGCGGGTCCACCGGGGAGCTGTTTTTT
TRBV18	TRBD2	TRBJ2-3	-	CASSPPSGATDTQYF	TGTGCCAGCTCACCACCAAGCGGGGCCACAGATACGCAGTATTTT
TRBV5-5	-	TRBJ2-3	-	CASSSPTTDTQYF	TGTGCCAGCAGCTCGCCTACCACAGATACGCAGTATTTT
TRBV3-1/TRBV3-2	TRBD2	TRBJ2-3	-	CASSQRIAGADTQYF	TGTGCCAGCAGCCAAAGAATAGCGGGGGCAGATACGCAGTATTTT
TRBV9	-	TRBJ1-6	-	CASSGGPNSPLHF	TGTGCCAGCAGCGGAGGACCCAATTCACCCCTCCACTTT
TRBV18	-	TRBJ2-3	-	CASSPGRGAPSTDTQYF	TGTGCCAGCTCACCAGGACGCGGGGCCCCCTCCACAGATACGCAGTATTTT
TRBV6-1	TRBD1	TRBJ1-6	-	CASSRWTGGGSPLHF	TGTGCCAGCAGTCGTTGGACAGGAGGTGGTTCACCCCTCCACTTT
TRBV19	-	TRBJ1-2	-	CASSSKNQVSNYGYTF	TGTGCCAGTAGTTCAAAAAACCAGGTCAGCAACTATGGCTACACCTTC
TRBV29-1	-	TRBJ1-2	-	CSGDSPNYGYTF	TGCAGCGGTGACAGCCCCAACTATGGCTACACCTTC
TRBV7-2	-	TRBJ1-2	few	CASSLSRLEGYTF	TGTGCCAGCAGCTTATCACGTCTAGAGGGCTACACCTTC